These 2 T cell receptor beta chains came from one sample sequenced in a study of tumor T cells in aggressive B-cell lymphoma. Using immunoSEQ multiplex PCR, the repertoire was profiled, and TCRdb retains in-frame clones only, with some absent. The data hold fewer than 6,500 clones, with roughly 87% observed a single time. Sample: tumor tissue. These receptors were obtained from an adult with diffuse large B cell lymphoma.

J is TRBJ2-1 and V is TRBV29-1, with TRBD1 matching 10 bases. There are 15 residues in the CDR3. Germline V lookup: CDR1 SQVTM, CDR2 ANQGSEA. With 5 bases clipped from V and 8 bases from J, the junction kept 12 bases outside the gene matches. For the CDR3, the DNA is TGCAGCGTTTTACGCCCGGACAGGGGGATAGATGAGCAGTTCTTC. Translation: CSVLRPDRGIDEQFF.

The chain carries TRBV6-1 and TRBJ2-3; D gene uncertain. Germline V lookup: CDR1 MNHNS, CDR2 SASEGT. Trimming removed 7 bases from V and 0 bases from J, with 8 bases in between. The length of the CDR3 is 13 residues. CDR3 nucleotides: TGTGCCAGCATTTGGAGCAGCACAGATACGCAGTATTTT. Protein sequence: CASIWSSTDTQYF.